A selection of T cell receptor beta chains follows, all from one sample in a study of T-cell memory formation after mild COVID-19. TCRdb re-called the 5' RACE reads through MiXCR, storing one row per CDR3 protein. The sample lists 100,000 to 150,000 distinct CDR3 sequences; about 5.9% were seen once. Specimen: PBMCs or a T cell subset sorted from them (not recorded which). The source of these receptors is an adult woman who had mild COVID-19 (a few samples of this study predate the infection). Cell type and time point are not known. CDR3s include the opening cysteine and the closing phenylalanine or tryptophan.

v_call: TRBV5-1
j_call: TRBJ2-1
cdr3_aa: CASSSGLLSLSSYNEQFF

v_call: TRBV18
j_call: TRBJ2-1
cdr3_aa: CASSRRTGSVNEQFF

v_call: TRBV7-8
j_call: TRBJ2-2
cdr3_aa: CASSLSPDRVISGELFF

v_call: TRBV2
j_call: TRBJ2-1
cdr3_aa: CASSAGTRNVEQFF

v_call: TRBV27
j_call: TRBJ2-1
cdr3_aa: CASSLRPGTEQFF

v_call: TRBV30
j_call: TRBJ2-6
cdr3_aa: CAWSVPERDNLFGANVLTF

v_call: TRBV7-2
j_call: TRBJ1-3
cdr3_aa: CASSSHVGSGNTIYF

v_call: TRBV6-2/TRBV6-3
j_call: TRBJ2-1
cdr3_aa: CASSQPEPGQGINEQFF

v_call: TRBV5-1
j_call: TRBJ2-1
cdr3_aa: CASSLNGGYTYNEQFF

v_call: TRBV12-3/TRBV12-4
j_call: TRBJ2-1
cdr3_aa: CASRNMDEQFF

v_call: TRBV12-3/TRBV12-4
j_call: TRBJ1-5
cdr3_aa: CASSLALGSQPQHF

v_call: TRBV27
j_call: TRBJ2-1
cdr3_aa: CASSLLGTASNEQFF